These 13 T cell receptor beta chains were all obtained from the same sample, sequenced in a study of neoadjuvant anti-PD-1 for oral cavity cancer. The repertoire was sequenced with immunoSEQ multiplex PCR; TCRdb's copy has only in-frame clones and lacks some. The sample consists of some 31,000 clones, almost 80% of them appearing once. Time point reported: after neoadjuvant nivolumab, at surgical resection. Here the sequenced sample was PBMCs, taken after nivolumab (anti-PD-1) treatment. The receptors were sampled from a person aged 35-79 years with oral cavity squamous cell carcinoma.

This chain connects TRBV9 to TRBJ2-1; 8 nucleotides match TRBD2. Trimming cost V 4 bases and J 6 bases; bases outside gene matches: 6. The CDR3 covers 14 residues. CDR1 and CDR2 (germline): SGDLS, YYNGEE. The CDR3 DNA reads as TGTGCCAGCAGCCCCACCGGGACTAGCAATGAGCAGTTCTTC. Its translation is CASSPTGTSNEQFF.

This clone occurred a few times. The CDR3 DNA follows: TGTGCCAGCAGCACCGACAGGGCCGACGGAAATGAAAAACTGTTTTTT. It translates to CASSTDRADGNEKLFF. The chain uses TRBV28 and TRBJ1-4; 7 bases map to TRBD1. Per germline, CDR1 MDHEN and CDR2 SYDVKM. Losses at the gene ends were 6 bases for V and 5 bases for J; bases not matched to a gene: 12. The CDR3 contains 16 residues.

This sequence joins TRBV2 and TRBJ1-2; 7 bases match TRBD1. The germline gives CDR1 SNHLY, CDR2 FYNNEI. Trimming took 7 bases from V and 0 from J; bases not matched to a gene: 14. The CDR3 has 17 residues. DNA of the CDR3: TGTGCCAGCACCCAAACTCGACAGGGTCGGTCTAACTATGGCTACACCTTC. Translation: CASTQTRQGRSNYGYTF.

This clone was picked up a small number of times. The V gene is TRBV19, the J gene TRBJ1-1; TRBD1 aligns across 8 bases. Germline CDR1 is LNHDA and CDR2 is SQIVND (reference sequence). CDR3 size: 13 residues. Unmatched junction bases numbered 0, after V lost 5 bases and J lost 1 base. Here the CDR3 reads CASSDRGNTEAFF. The CDR3 DNA is TGTGCCAGTAGTGACAGGGGGAACACTGAAGCTTTCTTT. The variable domain in full, completed from reference TRBV19 and TRBJ1-1, reads DGGITQSPKYLFRKEGQNVTLSCEQNLNHDAMYWYRQDPGQGLRLIYYSQIVNDFQKGDIAEGYSVSREKKESFPLTVTSAQKNPTAFYLCASSDRGNTEAFFGQGTRLTVV.

The table lists this clone with a few counts. The V and J genes are TRBV6-1 and TRBJ1-5; D is undetermined. Germline V gene sequence: CDR1 MNHNS, CDR2 SASEGT. The CDR3 has 13 amino acids. The V end lost 4 bases, the J end lost 7 bases, and 11 bases lay between the germline ends. CDR3 protein: CASSARTGQPQHF. In nucleotides, the CDR3 is TGTGCCAGCAGTGCTCGCACGGGCCAGCCCCAGCATTTT.

The chain joins TRBV11-2 to TRBJ2-1; TRBD2 matches 11 bases. The V segment lost 4 bases and the J segment 8 bases; nucleotides outside the gene matches: 7. This CDR3 spans 15 amino acids. Germline-derived CDR1 and CDR2 are SGHAT and FQNNGV. The CDR3, as DNA: TGTGCCAGCAGCTCACTTAGCGGGGGGGCGCATGAGCAGTTCTTC. Its translation is CASSSLSGGAHEQFF. The full variable domain, rest sourced from reference TRBV11-2 and TRBJ2-1, is EAGVAQSPRYKIIEKRQSVAFWCNPISGHATLYWYQQILGQGPKLLIQFQNNGVVDDSQLPKDRFSAERLKGVDSTLKIQPAKLEDSAVYLCASSSLSGGAHEQFFGPGTRLTVL.

This clone turned up a few times. This sequence joins TRBV6-5 and TRBJ1-6; TRBD1 might be the D (5 bases). The CDR3 length is 13 residues. Trimming took off 2 bases at V and 7 bases at J, with 6 bases between the two ends. Germline CDR1 and CDR2: MNHEY and SVGAGI. CDR3 nucleotides: TGTGCCAGCAGTTACGAGGGGAATTCACCCCTCCACTTT. Translation: CASSYEGNSPLHF.

The chain couples TRBV9 to TRBJ2-7, with TRBD1 identical over 11 bases. There are 16 residues in the CDR3. Germline V lookup: CDR1 SGDLS, CDR2 YYNGEE. Trimming took 0 bases from V and 3 from J; bases not matched to a gene: 5. The CDR3 nucleotides read TGTGCCAGCAGCGTAGGTTCGGGACAGGGGGTCTACGAGCAGTACTTC. Its protein product is CASSVGSGQGVYEQYF.

This clone was found a few times. The V gene is TRBV11-2, the J gene TRBJ2-2; D not resolved. Germline V gene data show CDR1 as SGHAT and CDR2 as FQNNGV. Trimming removed 7 bases at V and 1 base at J, with 10 bases between. The CDR3 runs 14 residues. CDR3 DNA: TGTGCCAGCACCCCAGGAAGGAACACCGGGGAGCTGTTTTTT. Protein sequence: CASTPGRNTGELFF.

The V call is TRBV6-1, the J call TRBJ2-2, with D maybe TRBD1 (5 bases). V lost 3 bases and J 5 bases, leaving 13 bases between the germline ends. Germline values: CDR1 MNHNS, CDR2 SASEGT. The CDR3 has 15 amino acids. Here the CDR3 DNA reads TGTGCCAGCAGTGATTTGGGGCCCAGAACCGGGGAGCTGTTTTTT. Residues: CASSDLGPRTGELFF.

The chain joins TRBV6-5 to TRBJ1-6; tentatively, D is TRBD1 (6 bases). Germline V CDR1 and CDR2: MNHEY, SVGAGI. CDR3 size: 16 residues. The V end was cut by 6 bases, the J end by 6 bases, with 18 bases between. CDR3: CASSYPRGLGNSPLHF. The CDR3 DNA is TGTGCCAGCAGCTACCCGAGGGGGTTGGGTAATTCACCCCTCCACTTT.

This clone was seen just once. The V gene is TRBV5-1, the J gene TRBJ2-7; D possibly uses TRBD1 or TRBD2 (7 bases each). This CDR3 is 14 amino acids long. Germline CDR1 SGHRS, CDR2 YFSETQ. Trimming cost V 4 bases and J 1 base, with 12 bases left between them. CDR3 nucleotide sequence: TGCGCCAGCAGCAGGGAGGGACAGTCCTACGAGCAGTACTTC. Its translation: CASSREGQSYEQYF.

This clone was counted a few times. The rearrangement joins TRBV18 to TRBJ1-2; TRBD1 matches 11 bases. The V and J ends lost 2 bases and 1 base, in that order; junction bases with no gene match: 12. CDR1 and CDR2 from the germline V gene are KGHSH and LQKENI. The CDR3 spans 19 residues. The CDR3 sequence: CASSPALGTGGRFNYGYTF. The CDR3 DNA follows: TGTGCCAGCTCACCAGCTTTGGGGACAGGGGGACGGTTTAACTATGGCTACACCTTC.